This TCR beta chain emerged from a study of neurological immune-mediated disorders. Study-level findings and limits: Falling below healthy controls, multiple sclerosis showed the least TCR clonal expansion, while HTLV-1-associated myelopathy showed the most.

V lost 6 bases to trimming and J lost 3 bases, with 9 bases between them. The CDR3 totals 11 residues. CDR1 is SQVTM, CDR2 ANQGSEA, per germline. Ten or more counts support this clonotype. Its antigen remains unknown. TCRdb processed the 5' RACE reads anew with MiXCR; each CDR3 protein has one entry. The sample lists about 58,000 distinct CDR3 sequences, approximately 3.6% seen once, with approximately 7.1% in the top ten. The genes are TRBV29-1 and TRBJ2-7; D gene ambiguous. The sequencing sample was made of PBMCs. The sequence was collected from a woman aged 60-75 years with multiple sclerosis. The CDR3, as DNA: TGCAGCGTAGACTCGAACTACGAGCAGTACTTC. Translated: CSVDSNYEQYF.